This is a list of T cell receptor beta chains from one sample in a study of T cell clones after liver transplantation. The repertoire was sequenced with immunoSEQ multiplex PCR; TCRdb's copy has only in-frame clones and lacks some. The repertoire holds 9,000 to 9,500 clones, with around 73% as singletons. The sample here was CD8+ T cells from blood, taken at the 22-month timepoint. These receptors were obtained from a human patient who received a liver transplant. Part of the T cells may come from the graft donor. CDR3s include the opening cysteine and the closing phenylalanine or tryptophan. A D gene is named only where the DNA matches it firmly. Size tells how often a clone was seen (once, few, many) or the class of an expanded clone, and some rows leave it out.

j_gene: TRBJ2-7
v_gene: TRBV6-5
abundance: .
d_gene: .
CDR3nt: TGTGCCAGCAGTCCCTATGGCGAGCAGTACTTC
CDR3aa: CASSPYGEQYF

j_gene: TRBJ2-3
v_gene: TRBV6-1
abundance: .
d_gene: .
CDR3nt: TGTGCCAGCAGTCTAAACCCGTCAGGAGGAAATACGCAGTATTTT
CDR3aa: CASSLNPSGGNTQYF

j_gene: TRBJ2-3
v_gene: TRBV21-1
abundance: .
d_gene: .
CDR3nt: TGTGCCAGCAGCATCCACTTGGTAGCGGGCCTGCCCCGGACGCAGTATTTT
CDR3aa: CASSIHLVAGLPRTQYF

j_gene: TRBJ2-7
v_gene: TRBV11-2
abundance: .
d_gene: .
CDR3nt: TGTGCCAGCAGCTTAGTATCTTGGGAGCAGTACTTC
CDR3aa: CASSLVSWEQYF

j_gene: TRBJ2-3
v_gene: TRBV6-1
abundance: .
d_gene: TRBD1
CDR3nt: TGTGCCAGCAGAGGACAGGGTAGCACAGATACGCAGTATTTT
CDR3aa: CASRGQGSTDTQYF

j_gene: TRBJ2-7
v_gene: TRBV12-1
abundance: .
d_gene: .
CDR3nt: TGTGCCAGCAGCCCTGCGGGGAAATCCTACGAGCAGTACTTC
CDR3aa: CASSPAGKSYEQYF

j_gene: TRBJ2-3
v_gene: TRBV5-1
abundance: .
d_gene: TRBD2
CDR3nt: TGCGCCAGCAGCTTGGAGTCTAGCGGGGGGCCCACAGATACGCAGTATTTT
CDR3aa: CASSLESSGGPTDTQYF

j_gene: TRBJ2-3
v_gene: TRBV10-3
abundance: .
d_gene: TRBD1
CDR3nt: TGTGCCATCTCGGGGAATGGACAGGGGGCTTTACAAGATACGCAGTATTTT
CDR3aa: CAISGNGQGALQDTQYF

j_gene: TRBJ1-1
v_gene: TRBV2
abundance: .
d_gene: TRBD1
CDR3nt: TGTGCCAGCAGTTCGACAGGGGGAACAGCTTTCTTT
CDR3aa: CASSSTGGTAFF

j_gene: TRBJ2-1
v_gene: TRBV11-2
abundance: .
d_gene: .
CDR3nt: TGTGCCAGCGTCTCTTTCAATGAGCAGTTCTTC
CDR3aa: CASVSFNEQFF

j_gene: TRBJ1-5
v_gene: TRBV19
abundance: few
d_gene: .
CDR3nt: TGTGCCAGTAGTATGAAGCGTCAGCTAAATCAGCCCCAGCATTTT
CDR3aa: CASSMKRQLNQPQHF

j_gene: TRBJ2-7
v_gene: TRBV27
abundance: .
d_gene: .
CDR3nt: TGTGCCAGCAGTTTGAGTAGCAGCTCCTACGAGCAGTACTTC
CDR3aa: CASSLSSSSYEQYF

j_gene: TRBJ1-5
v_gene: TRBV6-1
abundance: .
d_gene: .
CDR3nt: TGTGCCAGCAGTGAAGGGACAGGCAATCAGCCCCAGCATTTT
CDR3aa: CASSEGTGNQPQHF

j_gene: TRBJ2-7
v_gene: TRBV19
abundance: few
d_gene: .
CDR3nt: TGTGCCAGTAGTACAGCGGTACGTTCCTACGAGCAGTACTTC
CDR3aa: CASSTAVRSYEQYF

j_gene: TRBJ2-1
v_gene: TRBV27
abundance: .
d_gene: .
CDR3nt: TGTGCCAGCAGTTTAGAGGGGGGGGCCTGGGACAATGAGCAGTTCTTC
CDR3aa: CASSLEGGAWDNEQFF

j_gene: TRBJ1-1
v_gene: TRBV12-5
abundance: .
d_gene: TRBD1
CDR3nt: TGTGCTAGTGGTTTGGAGGGGGCTGGCACTGAAGCTTTCTTT
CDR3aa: CASGLEGAGTEAFF

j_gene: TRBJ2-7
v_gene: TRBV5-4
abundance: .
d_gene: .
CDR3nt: TGTGCCAGCAGCTTGGGTGGAACCTACGAGCAGTACTTC
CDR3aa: CASSLGGTYEQYF

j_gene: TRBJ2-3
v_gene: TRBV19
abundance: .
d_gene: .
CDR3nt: TGTGCCAGTAGCCACTGGGGCACAGATACGCAGTATTTT
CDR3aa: CASSHWGTDTQYF

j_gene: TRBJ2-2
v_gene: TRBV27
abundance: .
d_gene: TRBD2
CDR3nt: TGTGCCAGCTCCGCGGGAGTGAGGAGCGCCGGGGAGCTGTTTTTT
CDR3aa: CASSAGVRSAGELFF

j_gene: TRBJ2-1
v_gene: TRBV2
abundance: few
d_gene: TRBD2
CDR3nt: TGTGCCGCGAACGGGGGGGCTTTAAATGAGCAGTTCTTC
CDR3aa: CAANGGALNEQFF

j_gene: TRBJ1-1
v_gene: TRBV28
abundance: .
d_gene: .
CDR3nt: TGTGCCAGCAGTTCCGTTCTACCTGAAGCTTTCTTT
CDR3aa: CASSSVLPEAFF

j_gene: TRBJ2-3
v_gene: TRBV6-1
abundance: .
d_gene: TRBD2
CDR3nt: TGTGCCAGCAGTGGGACTAGCGGGGGGGCAGATACGCAGTATTTT
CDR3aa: CASSGTSGGADTQYF

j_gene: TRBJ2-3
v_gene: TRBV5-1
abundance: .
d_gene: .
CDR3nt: TGCGCCATCCGGGGGGACAGTGGCACAGATACGCAGTATTTT
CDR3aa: CAIRGDSGTDTQYF

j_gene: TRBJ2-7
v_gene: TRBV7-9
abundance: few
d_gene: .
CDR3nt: TGTGCCAGCAGCTCGGGACCGAACTACGAGCAGTACTTC
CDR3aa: CASSSGPNYEQYF

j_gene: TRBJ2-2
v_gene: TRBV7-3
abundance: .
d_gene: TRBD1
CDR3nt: TGTGCCAGCAGCCCCGAACAGGGGGCGCCCGGGGAGCTGTTTTTT
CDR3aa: CASSPEQGAPGELFF

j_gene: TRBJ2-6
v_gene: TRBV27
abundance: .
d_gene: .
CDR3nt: TGTGCCAGCACGGGGATGTCTGGGGCCAACGTCCTGACTTTC
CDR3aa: CASTGMSGANVLTF

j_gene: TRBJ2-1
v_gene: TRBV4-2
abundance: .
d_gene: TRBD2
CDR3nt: TGTGCCAGCAGCCAAGACGGACTAGCGGTCTACAATGAGCAGTTCTTC
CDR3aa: CASSQDGLAVYNEQFF

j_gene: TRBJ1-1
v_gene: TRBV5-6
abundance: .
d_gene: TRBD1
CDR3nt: TGTGCCAGCAGGTCAGGGGGTAGCACTGAAGCTTTCTTT
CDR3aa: CASRSGGSTEAFF

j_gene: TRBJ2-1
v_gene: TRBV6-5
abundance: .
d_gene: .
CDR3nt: TGTGCCAGCAGTCTATACACCGATGAGCAGTTCTTC
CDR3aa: CASSLYTDEQFF

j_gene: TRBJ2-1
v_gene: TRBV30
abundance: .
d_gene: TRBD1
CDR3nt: TGTGCCTGGAGACATTTGGGACAGGGACTCTTC
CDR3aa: CAWRHLGQGLF

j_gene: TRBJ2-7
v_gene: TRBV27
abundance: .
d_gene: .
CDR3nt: TGTGCCAGCAGTATACGGTCGGCCTCCTACGAGCAGTACTTC
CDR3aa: CASSIRSASYEQYF

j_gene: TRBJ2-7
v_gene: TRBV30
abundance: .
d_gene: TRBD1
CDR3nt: TGTGCCTGGAGTGGGGGGACAGGGGGCGGAGAGCAGTACTTC
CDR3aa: CAWSGGTGGGEQYF

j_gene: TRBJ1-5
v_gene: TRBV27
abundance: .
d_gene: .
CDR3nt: TGTGCCAGCAGTCGAACCGGGACCCTCAATCAGCCCCAGCATTTT
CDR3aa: CASSRTGTLNQPQHF

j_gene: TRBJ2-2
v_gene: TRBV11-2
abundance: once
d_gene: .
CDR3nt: TGTGCCAGCAGCTTAGGGCCTTTTGGGCACACCGGGGAGCTGTTTTTT
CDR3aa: CASSLGPFGHTGELFF

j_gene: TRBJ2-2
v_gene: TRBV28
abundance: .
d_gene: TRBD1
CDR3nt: TGTGCCAGCAGCAGCCCGCGACAGGGGGCGATCGGGGAGCTGTTTTTT
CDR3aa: CASSSPRQGAIGELFF

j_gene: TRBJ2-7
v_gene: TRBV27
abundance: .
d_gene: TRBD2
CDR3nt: TGTGCCAGCAGTCGAGGGACCACGACTAGCCTCCCCTCCTACGAGCAGTACTTC
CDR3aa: CASSRGTTTSLPSYEQYF

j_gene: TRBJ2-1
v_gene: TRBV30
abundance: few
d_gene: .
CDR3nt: TGTGCCTGGAGAGGAGGAAATGAGCAGTTCTTC
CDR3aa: CAWRGGNEQFF

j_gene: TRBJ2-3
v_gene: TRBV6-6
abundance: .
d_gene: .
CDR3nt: TGTGCCTCCACACCGGGGTTGTTTAGCACAGATACGCAGTATTTT
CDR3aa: CASTPGLFSTDTQYF

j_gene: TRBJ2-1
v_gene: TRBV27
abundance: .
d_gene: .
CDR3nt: TGTGCCAGCAGTTTCATAGGGGGAAATGGCAATGAGCAGTTCTTC
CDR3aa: CASSFIGGNGNEQFF

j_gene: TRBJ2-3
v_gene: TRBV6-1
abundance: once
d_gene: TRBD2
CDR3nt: TGTGCCAGCAGTGGAGAGGTAGGACTAGCGGCCACAGATACGCAGTATTTT
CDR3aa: CASSGEVGLAATDTQYF

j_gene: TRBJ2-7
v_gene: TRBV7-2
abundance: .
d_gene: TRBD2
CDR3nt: TGTGCCAGCAGCTTTCTAGCGGGGGGCGAATACGAGCAGTACTTC
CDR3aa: CASSFLAGGEYEQYF

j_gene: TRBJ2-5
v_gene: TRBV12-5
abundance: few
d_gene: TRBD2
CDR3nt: TGTGCTAGTGGTTTGACTACTAGCGGGGGGGCGGAGACCCAGTACTTC
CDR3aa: CASGLTTSGGAETQYF

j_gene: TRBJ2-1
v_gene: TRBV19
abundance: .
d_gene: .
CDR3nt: TGTGCCAGTAGGCCCCGGGGGAGCTCCTACAATGAGCAGTTCTTC
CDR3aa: CASRPRGSSYNEQFF

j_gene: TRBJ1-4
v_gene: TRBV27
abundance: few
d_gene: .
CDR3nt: TGTGCCAGCCCCGGTAAACTGTTTTTT
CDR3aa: CASPGKLFF

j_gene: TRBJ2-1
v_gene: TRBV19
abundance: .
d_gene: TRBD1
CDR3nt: TGTGCCAGTGGGGACAGCTTGTACAATGAGCAGTTCTTC
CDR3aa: CASGDSLYNEQFF

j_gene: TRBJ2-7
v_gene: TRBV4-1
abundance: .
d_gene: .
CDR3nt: TGCGCCAGCAGCCTTTCCCTCCGCTACGAGCAGTACTTC
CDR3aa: CASSLSLRYEQYF

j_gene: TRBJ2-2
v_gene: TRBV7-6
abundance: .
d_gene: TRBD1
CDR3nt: TGTGCCAGCGAAGGGACAGAGGATACCGGGGAGCTGTTTTTT
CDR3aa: CASEGTEDTGELFF

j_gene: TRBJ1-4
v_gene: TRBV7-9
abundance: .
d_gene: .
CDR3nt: TGTGCCAGCAGCTCGGTAGGGAATAATGAAAAACTGTTTTTT
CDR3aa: CASSSVGNNEKLFF

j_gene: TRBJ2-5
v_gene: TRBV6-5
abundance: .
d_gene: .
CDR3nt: TGTGCCAGCAGTTCAACAGGGGGGGCAGAGACCCAGTACTTC
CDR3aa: CASSSTGGAETQYF

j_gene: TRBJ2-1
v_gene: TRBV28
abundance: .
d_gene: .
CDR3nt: TGTGCCAGCAGAGGCGTTAGCTCCTACAATGAGCAGTTCTTC
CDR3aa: CASRGVSSYNEQFF

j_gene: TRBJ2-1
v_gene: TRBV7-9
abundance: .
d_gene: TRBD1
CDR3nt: TGTGCCAGGACAGGGTCCGATAATGAGCAGTTCTTC
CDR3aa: CARTGSDNEQFF

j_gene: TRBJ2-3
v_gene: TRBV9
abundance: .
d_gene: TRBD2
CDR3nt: TGTGCCAGCAGCGTAACGGGACTAGCGGGGGGGAGCGATTCAGATACGCAGTATTTT
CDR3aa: CASSVTGLAGGSDSDTQYF

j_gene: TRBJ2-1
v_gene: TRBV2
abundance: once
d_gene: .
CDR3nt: TGTGCCAGCAATCTAAACACAGGGATGTCCTACAATGAGCAGTTCTTC
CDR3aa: CASNLNTGMSYNEQFF

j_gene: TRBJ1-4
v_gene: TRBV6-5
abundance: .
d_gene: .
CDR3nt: TGTGCCAGCAGTTACTCATACCTGGGGGGAAAGGAAAAACTGTTTTTT
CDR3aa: CASSYSYLGGKEKLFF